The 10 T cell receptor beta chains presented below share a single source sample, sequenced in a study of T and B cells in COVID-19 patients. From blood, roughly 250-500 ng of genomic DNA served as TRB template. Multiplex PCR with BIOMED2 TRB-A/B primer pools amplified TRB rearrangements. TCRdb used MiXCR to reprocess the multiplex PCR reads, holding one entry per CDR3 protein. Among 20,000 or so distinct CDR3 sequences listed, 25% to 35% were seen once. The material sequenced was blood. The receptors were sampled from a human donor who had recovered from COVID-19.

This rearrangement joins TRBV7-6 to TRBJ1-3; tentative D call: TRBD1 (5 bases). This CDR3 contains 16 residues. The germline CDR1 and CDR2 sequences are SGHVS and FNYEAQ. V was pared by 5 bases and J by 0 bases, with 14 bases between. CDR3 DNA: TGTGCCAGCAGCGGAGGGACGGCCCTCTCTGGAAACACCATATATTTT. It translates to CASSGGTALSGNTIYF. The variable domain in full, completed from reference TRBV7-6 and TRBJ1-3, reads GAGVSQSPRYKVTKRGQDVALRCDPISGHVSLYWYRQALGQGPEFLTYFNYEAQQDKSGLPNDRFSAERPEGSISTLTIQRTEQRDSAMYRCASSGGTALSGNTIYFGEGSWLTVV.

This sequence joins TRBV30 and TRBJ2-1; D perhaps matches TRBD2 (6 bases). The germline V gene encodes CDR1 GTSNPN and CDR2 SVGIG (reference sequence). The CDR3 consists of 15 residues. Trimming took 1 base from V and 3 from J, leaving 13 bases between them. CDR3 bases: TGTGCCTGGAGTGGTTTAGCGGCCCTCTACAATGAGCAGTTCTTC. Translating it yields CAWSGLAALYNEQFF.

The CDR3 is CSAYVPGTSGRYEQYF. The CDR3 nucleotides are TGCAGTGCATACGTGCCCGGGACTAGCGGGAGGTACGAGCAGTACTTC. The genes are TRBV20-1 and TRBJ2-7; 15 nucleotides agree with TRBD2. Germline assignment: CDR1 DFQATT and CDR2 SNEGSKA (reference sequence). The CDR3 covers 16 residues. V shed 6 bases and J 4 bases; nucleotides not matched to a gene: 10.

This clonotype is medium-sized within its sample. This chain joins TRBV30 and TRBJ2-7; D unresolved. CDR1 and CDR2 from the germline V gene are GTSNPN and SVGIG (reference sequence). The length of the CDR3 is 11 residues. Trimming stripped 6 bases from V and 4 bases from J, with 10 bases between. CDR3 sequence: CACTLLYEQYF. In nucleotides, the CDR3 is TGTGCCTGTACCCTGTTGTACGAGCAGTACTTC.

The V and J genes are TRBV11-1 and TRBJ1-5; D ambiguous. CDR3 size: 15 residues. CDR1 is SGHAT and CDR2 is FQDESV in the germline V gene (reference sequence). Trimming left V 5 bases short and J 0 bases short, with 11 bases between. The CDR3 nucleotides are TGTGCCAGCAGCCGCGATCCCATTAGCAATCAGCCCCAGCATTTT. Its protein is CASSRDPISNQPQHF.

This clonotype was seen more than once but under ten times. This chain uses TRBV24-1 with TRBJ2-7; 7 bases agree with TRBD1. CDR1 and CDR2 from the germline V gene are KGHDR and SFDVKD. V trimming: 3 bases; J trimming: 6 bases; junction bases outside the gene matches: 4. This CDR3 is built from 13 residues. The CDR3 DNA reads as TGTGCCACCAGTGATATGGGACAGCCCGAGCAGTACTTC. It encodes CATSDMGQPEQYF.

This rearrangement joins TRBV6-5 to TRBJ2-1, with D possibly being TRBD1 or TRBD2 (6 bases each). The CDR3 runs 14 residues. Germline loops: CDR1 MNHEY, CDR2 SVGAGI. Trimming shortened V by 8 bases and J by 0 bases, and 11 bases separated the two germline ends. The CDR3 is CASGGTPSYNEQFF. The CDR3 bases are TGTGCCAGCGGAGGGACACCCTCCTACAATGAGCAGTTCTTC.

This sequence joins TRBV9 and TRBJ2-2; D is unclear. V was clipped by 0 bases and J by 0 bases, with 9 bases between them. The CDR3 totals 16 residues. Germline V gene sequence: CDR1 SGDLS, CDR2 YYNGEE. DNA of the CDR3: TGTGCCAGCAGCGTAGTTTGGAGTTCGAACACCGGGGAGCTGTTTTTT. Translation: CASSVVWSSNTGELFF.

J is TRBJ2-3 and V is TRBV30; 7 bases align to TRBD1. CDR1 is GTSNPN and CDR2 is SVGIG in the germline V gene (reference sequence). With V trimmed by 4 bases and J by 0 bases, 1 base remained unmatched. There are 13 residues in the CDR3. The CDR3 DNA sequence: TGTGCCTGGAAACAGGGGAGCACAGATACGCAGTATTTT. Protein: CAWKQGSTDTQYF.

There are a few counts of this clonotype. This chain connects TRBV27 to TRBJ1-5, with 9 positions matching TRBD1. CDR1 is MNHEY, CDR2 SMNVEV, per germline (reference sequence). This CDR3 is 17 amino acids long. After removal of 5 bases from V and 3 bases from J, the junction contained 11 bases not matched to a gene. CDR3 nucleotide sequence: TGTGCCAGCAGTCCAAACAGGGGGCGCATGGACAATCAGCCCCAGCATTTT. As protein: CASSPNRGRMDNQPQHF.